This T cell receptor beta chain was observed in a study of blood T cells in healthy people across ages. General study findings and limits: Both naive CD4+ cell counts and diversity were greater in long-lived donors than in aged donors. Researchers said unsorted PBMCs prevented a conclusive naive versus antigen-experienced comparison.

In its sample, this clonotype was seen a few times. Its antigen is currently unknown. Primers used in a second PCR of roughly 7 to 11 cycles were a sample-barcoded 5' primer and a J-beta primer mix. Using its own MiXCR run on the 5' RACE reads, TCRdb lists one record per CDR3 protein. The table has about 680,000 distinct CDR3 sequences, around 45% seen once. The CDR3 is made up of 16 amino acids. V lost 3 bases, J lost 4 bases, and 18 bases lay in between. The germline V gene has CDR1 MDHEN and CDR2 SYDVKM. Sequencing was performed on blood. The rearrangement uses TRBV28 and TRBJ1-2; D unclear. This TCR came from a woman between 55 and 75 years old in good health. The CDR3 loop reads CASSLGAAPGAYGYTF. In DNA, the CDR3 is TGTGCCAGCAGTTTGGGAGCGGCCCCGGGCGCCTATGGCTACACCTTC.